A single sample is the source of the 20 T cell receptor beta chains below, sequenced in a study of cytomegalovirus exposure and HLA in healthy donors. Only in-frame clones appear in the TCRdb table, and some are missing; sequencing was by immunoSEQ multiplex PCR. The sample yields fewer than 150,000 clones, approximately 86% seen once. The sequencing sample was made of PBMCs. These receptors were obtained from a woman under 30 in good health and CMV-seropositive.

This clone was counted a single time. The V call is TRBV6-5, the J call TRBJ1-6; 8 bases are shared with TRBD1. The trim removed 9 bases at V and 7 bases at J, leaving 5 bases unmatched. This CDR3 comprises 13 residues. The germline V gene has CDR1 MNHEY and CDR2 SVGAGI. The DNA for the CDR3 is TGTGCCAGTGCAGGGGGCCTAAATTCACCCCTCCACTTT. Amino acids: CASAGGLNSPLHF.

This clone has only a few counts. The DNA of the CDR3 is TGTGCCATCGGACTAGCGGACAATGAGCAGTTCTTC. It specifies CAIGLADNEQFF. The chain joins TRBV2 to TRBJ2-1, with TRBD2 matching over 10 bases. V trimming: 10 bases; J trimming: 5 bases; junction bases outside the gene matches: 2. CDR1 is SNHLY and CDR2 is FYNNEI in the germline V gene. The CDR3 runs to 12 residues.

The chain joins TRBV27 to TRBJ1-2; TRBD1 is a possible D gene (6 bases). Germline CDR1 is MNHEY and CDR2 is SMNVEV (reference sequence). Trimming left V 5 bases short and J 4 bases short, with 14 bases between. The CDR3 spans 14 residues. The CDR3 loop reads CASSQTGAGYGYTF. CDR3 nucleotides: TGTGCCAGCAGTCAGACAGGAGCAGGCTATGGCTACACCTTC.

Only one count was recorded for this clone. CDR3 DNA: TGTGCCATCAGTGAGGAGGTCATCTCTGGAAACACCATATATTTT. It specifies CAISEEVISGNTIYF. The chain employs TRBV10-3 and TRBJ1-3; D gene uncertain. The CDR3 has 15 amino acids. The V gene lost 2 bases and the J gene lost 0 bases, with 8 bases spanning the gap. Germline V gene lookup returns CDR1 ENHRY and CDR2 SYGVKD.

CDR3 nucleotides: TGTGCCAGCACCACACAGGGTTTGAGCTCCTACGAGCAGTACTTC. Its translation: CASTTQGLSSYEQYF. The chain recombines TRBV5-4 with TRBJ2-7; D is possibly TRBD1 (6 bases). Germline V gene data show CDR1 as SGHNT and CDR2 as YYREEE (reference sequence). The germline V and J ends were trimmed by 6 bases and 0 bases, with 16 bases remaining between them. This CDR3 is built from 15 residues.

The chain joins TRBV9 to TRBJ2-4; TRBD2 matches at 7 bases. CDR1 SGDLS and CDR2 YYNGEE come from the germline V gene. V was pared by 3 bases and J by 2 bases, with 5 bases of the junction left unmatched. This CDR3 is built from 15 residues. The DNA for the CDR3 is TGTGCCAGCAGCGCCAGGGAGGGCTCCAAAAACATTCAGTACTTC. Protein sequence: CASSAREGSKNIQYF.

This clone was counted once. The chain has TRBV9 and TRBJ2-2; 12 bases agree with TRBD1. This CDR3 comprises 17 residues. Germline values: CDR1 SGDLS, CDR2 YYNGEE. Unmatched junction bases numbered 10, after V lost 3 bases and J lost 7 bases. DNA of the CDR3: TGTGCCAGCAGCGAGAGGGGACAGGGGGCAAGGAGCGGGGAGCTGTTTTTT. Amino acids: CASSERGQGARSGELFF.

This rearrangement joins TRBV18 to TRBJ2-1; D is possibly TRBD1 (5 bases). V gave up 7 bases and J gave up 0 bases, with 19 bases separating them. CDR3 size: 17 residues. In germline, CDR1 is KGHSH, CDR2 LQKENI. The chain's CDR3 is CASLNQKGQSSYNEQFF. In nucleotides, the CDR3 is TGTGCCAGCTTAAACCAAAAGGGGCAGAGCTCCTACAATGAGCAGTTCTTC.

J is TRBJ2-3 and V is TRBV7-3; 8 nucleotides match TRBD2. From germline, CDR1 is SGHTA and CDR2 FQGTGA. With V trimmed by 5 bases and J by 5 bases, 15 bases remained unmatched. The CDR3 has 17 amino acids. The CDR3 sequence is CASSTTPTRAGGDTQYF. The CDR3 coding sequence is TGTGCCAGCAGCACGACCCCGACCCGTGCGGGGGGAGATACGCAGTATTTT.

This rearrangement joins TRBV7-9 to TRBJ1-5; TRBD1 agrees at 9 bases. The CDR3 has 16 amino acids. Germline V gene lookup returns CDR1 SEHNR and CDR2 FQNEAQ (reference sequence). J gave up 6 bases and V 5 bases, and 11 bases lay outside the gene matches. The CDR3 region is CASSRTRDREGQPQHF. In DNA, the CDR3 is TGTGCCAGCAGCAGAACCCGGGACAGGGAAGGTCAGCCCCAGCATTTT.

The gene calls are TRBV6-6 and TRBJ2-7, with 7 nucleotides matching TRBD1. The length of the CDR3 is 14 residues. V was clipped by 6 bases and J by 2 bases; unmatched bases: 7. The germline CDR1 and CDR2 sequences are MNHNY and SVGAGI (reference sequence). CDR3 in amino acids: CASRSRDSPYEQYF. The CDR3 DNA follows: TGTGCCAGCAGATCAAGGGACAGTCCCTACGAGCAGTACTTC.

The chain is built from TRBV2 and TRBJ2-7, with 7 bases identical to TRBD2. This CDR3 has 15 amino acids. The germline V gene encodes CDR1 SNHLY and CDR2 FYNNEI. Losses at the gene ends were 8 bases for V and 2 bases for J; bases not matched to a gene: 12. The CDR3 nucleotides read TGTGCCAGCGCGGTCGACCGGGAGGTAACCTACGAGCAGTACTTC. It specifies CASAVDREVTYEQYF. Full variable domain (missing parts from reference TRBV2 and TRBJ2-7): EPEVTQTPSHQVTQMGQEVILRCVPISNHLYFYWYRQILGQKVEFLVSFYNNEISEKSEIFDDQFSVERPDGSNFTLKIRSTKLEDSAMYFCASAVDREVTYEQYFGPGTRLTVT.

This rearrangement joins TRBV28 to TRBJ1-3; the D gene is possibly TRBD1 (6 bases). CDR3 size: 15 residues. Trimming stripped 3 bases from V and 3 bases from J, with 12 bases between. Germline V gene lookup returns CDR1 MDHEN and CDR2 SYDVKM. This CDR3 reads CASSFRGARGNTIYF. In nucleotides, the CDR3 is TGTGCCAGCAGTTTCAGGGGCGCGCGTGGAAACACCATATATTTT.

The CDR3 spells CASSMTGVYEQYF. CDR3 DNA sequence: TGTGCCAGCAGCATGACAGGGGTGTACGAGCAGTACTTC. V and J are TRBV28 and TRBJ2-7; 8 bases align to TRBD1. Per the germline V gene, CDR1 is MDHEN and CDR2 is SYDVKM. The ends lost 6 bases at V and 4 bases at J; junction bases unmatched: 5. The length of the CDR3 is 13 residues.

The V call is TRBV19, the J call TRBJ2-1, with 10 positions matching TRBD2. The V gene end was trimmed by 7 bases and the J gene end by 6 bases; junction bases not matched to a gene: 9. The CDR3 extends over 15 amino acids. CDR1 and CDR2 from the germline V gene are LNHDA and SQIVND (reference sequence). The CDR3 DNA reads TGTGCCAGTACCCGCACTAGCGGGGCCTCCAATGAGCAGTTCTTC. Its protein product is CASTRTSGASNEQFF.

The chain is built from TRBV5-4 and TRBJ2-3; TRBD2 aligns across 9 bases. CDR1 SGHNT and CDR2 YYREEE come from the germline V gene (reference sequence). V lost 1 base and J lost 0; bases outside the gene matches: 12. The CDR3 sequence is 19 residues long. CDR3 loop: CASSLSVAGGLGSTDTQYF. The CDR3 DNA sequence: TGTGCCAGCAGCTTGTCCGTCGCGGGGGGGCTTGGTAGCACAGATACGCAGTATTTT.

V is TRBV27 and J is TRBJ2-1, with D maybe TRBD2 (6 bases). Trimming pared 7 bases from V and 2 bases from J, leaving 9 bases between. Per germline, CDR1 MNHEY and CDR2 SMNVEV (reference sequence). The CDR3 covers 13 residues. CDR3: CASNGGTYNEQFF. CDR3 DNA sequence: TGTGCCAGCAATGGCGGGACCTACAATGAGCAGTTCTTC.

The gene calls are TRBV14 and TRBJ2-7; 10 positions match TRBD1. CDR3 size: 16 residues. Unmatched junction bases numbered 10, after V lost 4 bases and J lost 4 bases. Germline-derived CDR1 and CDR2 are SGHDN and FVKESK. This CDR3 reads CASSPLSGQGIYEQYF. The CDR3 region has the DNA TGTGCCAGCAGCCCACTGTCGGGACAGGGGATTTACGAGCAGTACTTC. The whole variable domain, remainder taken from reference TRBV14 and TRBJ2-7, is EAGVTQFPSHSVIEKGQTVTLRCDPISGHDNLYWYRRVMGKEIKFLLHFVKESKQDESGMPNNRFLAERTGGTYSTLKVQPAELEDSGVYFCASSPLSGQGIYEQYFGPGTRLTVT.

This clone was observed a few times. The chain carries TRBV29-1 and TRBJ1-6; TRBD1 matches 7 bases. This CDR3 has 13 residues. In germline, CDR1 is SQVTM, CDR2 ANQGSEA. Unmatched junction bases numbered 5, after V lost 6 bases and J lost 6 bases. CDR3 protein: CSVGQSANSPLHF. The DNA for the CDR3 is TGCAGCGTGGGACAGTCCGCTAATTCACCCCTCCACTTT.

Only one count was recorded for this clone. This rearrangement joins TRBV11-2 to TRBJ1-6; 7 bases are shared with TRBD1. This CDR3 is built from 15 residues. The V gene end was trimmed by 8 bases and the J gene end by 8 bases; junction bases not matched to a gene: 12. CDR1 and CDR2 (germline): SGHAT, FQNNGV. The CDR3 loop reads CASRPGTVLYSPLHF. The CDR3 nucleotides are TGTGCCAGCCGGCCAGGGACAGTACTTTATTCACCCCTCCACTTT.